This T cell receptor beta chain was documented in a study of CD8+ T cells in alopecia areata. Study overall: Treated individuals took tofacitinib by mouth, 5 to 10 mg twice daily.

The CDR3 covers 16 residues. The germline gives CDR1 SGHAT, CDR2 FQNNGV. Trimming cost V 1 base and J 2 bases; bases outside gene matches: 6. The investigators collected lesional scalp punch biopsies and peripheral blood from alopecia areata patients. Isolated RNA was reverse transcribed into cDNA used as the sequencing template. The protocol was immunoSEQ multiplex PCR, while the TCRdb copy is restricted to in-frame clones and leaves out a portion. The sample has about 12,000 clones, approximately 60% seen once. The chain carries TRBV11-2 and TRBJ2-5, with 8 bases lining up with TRBD2. The clonotype comes from a human donor with alopecia areata. The specimen was skin. In DNA, the CDR3 is TGTGCCAGCAGCTTAGCACGGACTAGCCGGCAAGAGACCCAGTACTTC. Translating it yields CASSLARTSRQETQYF.